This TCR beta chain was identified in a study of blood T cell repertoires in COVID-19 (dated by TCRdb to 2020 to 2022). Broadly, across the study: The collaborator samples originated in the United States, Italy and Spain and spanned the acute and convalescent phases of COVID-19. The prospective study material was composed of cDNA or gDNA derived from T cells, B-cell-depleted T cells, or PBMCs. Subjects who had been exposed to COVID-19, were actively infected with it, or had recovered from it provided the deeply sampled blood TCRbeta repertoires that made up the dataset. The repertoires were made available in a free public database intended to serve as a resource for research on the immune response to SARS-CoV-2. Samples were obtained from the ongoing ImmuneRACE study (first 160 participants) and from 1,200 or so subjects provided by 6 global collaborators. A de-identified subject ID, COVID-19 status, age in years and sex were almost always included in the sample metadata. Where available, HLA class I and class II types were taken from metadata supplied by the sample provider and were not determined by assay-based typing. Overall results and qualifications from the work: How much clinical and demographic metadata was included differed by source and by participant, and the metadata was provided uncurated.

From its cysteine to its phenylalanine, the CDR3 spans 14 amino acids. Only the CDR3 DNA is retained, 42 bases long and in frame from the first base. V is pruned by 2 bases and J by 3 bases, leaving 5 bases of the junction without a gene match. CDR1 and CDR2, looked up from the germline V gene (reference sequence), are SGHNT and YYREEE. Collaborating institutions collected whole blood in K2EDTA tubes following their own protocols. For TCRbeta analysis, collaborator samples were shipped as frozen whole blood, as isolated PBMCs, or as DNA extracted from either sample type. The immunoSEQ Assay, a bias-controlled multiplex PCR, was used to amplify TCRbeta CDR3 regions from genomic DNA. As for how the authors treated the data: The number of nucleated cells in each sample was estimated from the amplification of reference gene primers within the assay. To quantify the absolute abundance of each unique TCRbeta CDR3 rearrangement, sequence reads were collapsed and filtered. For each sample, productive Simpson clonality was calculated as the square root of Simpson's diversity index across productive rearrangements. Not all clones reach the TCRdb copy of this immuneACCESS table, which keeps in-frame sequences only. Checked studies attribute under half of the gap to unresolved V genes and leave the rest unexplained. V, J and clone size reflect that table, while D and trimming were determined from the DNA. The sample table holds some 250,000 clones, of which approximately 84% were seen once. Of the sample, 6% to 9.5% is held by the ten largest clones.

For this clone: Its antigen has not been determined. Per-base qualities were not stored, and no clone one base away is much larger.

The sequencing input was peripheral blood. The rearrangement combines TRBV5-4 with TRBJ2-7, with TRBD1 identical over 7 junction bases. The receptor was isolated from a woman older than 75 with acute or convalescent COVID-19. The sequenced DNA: TGTGCCAGCAGCTTAACCAGGGGGAACTACGAGCAGTACTTC. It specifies CASSLTRGNYEQYF.